This T cell receptor beta chain came from a study of PD-1 blockade in classical Hodgkin lymphoma. Overall study results and limits: CD4+ TCR diversity, unlike CD8+, climbed significantly by C4D1. The causes of the repertoire differences, possibly disease activity or prior therapy, remain undefined. Patients who initiated nivolumab within 1 year of ASCT were excluded.

Time point given: cycle 4 day 1 (C4D1), after less than seven weeks of nivolumab. Brentuximab vedotin exposure varied among the patients, all of whom had relapsed after autologous stem cell transplantation. Investigators isolated CD4+ T cells from thawed PBMCs through magnetic negative selection. A note on this clone: The antigen remains undetermined.

CDR1 and CDR2 (germline): MNHEY, SVGAGI. V was shortened by 0 bases and J by 7 bases, with 12 bases between the two germline ends. This CDR3 is built from 15 residues. TCRdb's copy holds only in-frame clones and misses some; the assay was immunoSEQ multiplex PCR. The table lists around 18,000 clones, roughly 80% of them singletons, with approximately 2.4% in the top ten. The clonotype originates from a human donor with classical Hodgkin lymphoma. The sequencing used CD4+ T cells from blood, collected before the fourth cycle of nivolumab. The rearrangement uses TRBV6-5 and TRBJ1-4; tentatively, D is TRBD1 (6 bases). The CDR3 is CASSYSYGGGEKLFF. DNA of the CDR3: TGTGCCAGCAGTTACTCGTATGGGGGCGGTGAAAAACTGTTTTTT.